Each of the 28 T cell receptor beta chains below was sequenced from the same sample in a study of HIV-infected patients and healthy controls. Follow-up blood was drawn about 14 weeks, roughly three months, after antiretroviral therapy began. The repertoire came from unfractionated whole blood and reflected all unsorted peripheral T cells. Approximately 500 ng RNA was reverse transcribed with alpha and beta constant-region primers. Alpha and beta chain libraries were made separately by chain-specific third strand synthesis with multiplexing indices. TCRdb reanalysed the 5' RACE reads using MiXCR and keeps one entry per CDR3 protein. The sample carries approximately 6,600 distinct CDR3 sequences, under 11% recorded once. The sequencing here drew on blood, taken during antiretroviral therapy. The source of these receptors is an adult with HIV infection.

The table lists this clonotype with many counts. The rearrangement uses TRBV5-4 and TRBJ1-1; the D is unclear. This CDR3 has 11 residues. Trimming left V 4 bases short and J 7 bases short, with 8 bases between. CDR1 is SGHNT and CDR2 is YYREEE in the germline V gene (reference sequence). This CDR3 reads CASSSVGEAFF. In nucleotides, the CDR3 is TGTGCCAGCAGCAGCGTTGGTGAAGCTTTCTTT.

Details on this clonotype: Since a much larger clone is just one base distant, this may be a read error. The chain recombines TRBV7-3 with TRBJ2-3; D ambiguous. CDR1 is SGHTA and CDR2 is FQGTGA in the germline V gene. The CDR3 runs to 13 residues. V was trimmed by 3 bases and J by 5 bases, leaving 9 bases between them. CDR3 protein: CASSFSNEDTQYF. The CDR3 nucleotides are TGTGCCAGCAGCTTCTCCAATGAAGATACGCAGTATTTT.

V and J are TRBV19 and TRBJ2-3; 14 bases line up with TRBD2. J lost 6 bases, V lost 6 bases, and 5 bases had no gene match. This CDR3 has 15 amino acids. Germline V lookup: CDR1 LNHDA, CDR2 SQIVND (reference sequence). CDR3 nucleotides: TGTGCCAGTAGATCGACTAGCGGGGGGGTCGATACGCAGTATTTT. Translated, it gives CASRSTSGGVDTQYF.

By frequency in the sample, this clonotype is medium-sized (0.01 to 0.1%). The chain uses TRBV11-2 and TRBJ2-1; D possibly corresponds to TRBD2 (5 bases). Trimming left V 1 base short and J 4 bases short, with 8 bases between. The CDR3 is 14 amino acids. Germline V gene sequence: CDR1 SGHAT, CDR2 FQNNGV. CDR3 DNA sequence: TGTGCCAGCAGCTTAGTAGGAGGTTACAATGAGCAGTTCTTC. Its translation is CASSLVGGYNEQFF.

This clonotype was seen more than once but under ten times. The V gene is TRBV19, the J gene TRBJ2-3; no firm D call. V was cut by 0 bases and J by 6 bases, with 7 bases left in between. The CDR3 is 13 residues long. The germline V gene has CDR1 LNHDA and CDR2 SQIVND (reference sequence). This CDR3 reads CASSIDGEDTQYF. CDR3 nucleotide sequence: TGTGCCAGTAGTATAGATGGAGAGGATACGCAGTATTTT.

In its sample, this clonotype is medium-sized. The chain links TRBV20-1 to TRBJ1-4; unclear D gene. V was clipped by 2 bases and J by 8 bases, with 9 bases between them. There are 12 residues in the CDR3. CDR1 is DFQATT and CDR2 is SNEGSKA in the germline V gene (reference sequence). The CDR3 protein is CSARSLREKLFF. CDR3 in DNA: TGCAGTGCTAGATCTCTCAGAGAAAAACTGTTTTTT.

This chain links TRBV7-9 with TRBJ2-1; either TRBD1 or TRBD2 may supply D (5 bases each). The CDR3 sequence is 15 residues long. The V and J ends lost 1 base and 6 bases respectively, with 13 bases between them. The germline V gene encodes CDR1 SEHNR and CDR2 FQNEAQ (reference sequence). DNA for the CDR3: TGTGCCAGCAGCTTAGAGGGGCGGGTCTCCAATGAGCAGTTCTTC. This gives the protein CASSLEGRVSNEQFF.

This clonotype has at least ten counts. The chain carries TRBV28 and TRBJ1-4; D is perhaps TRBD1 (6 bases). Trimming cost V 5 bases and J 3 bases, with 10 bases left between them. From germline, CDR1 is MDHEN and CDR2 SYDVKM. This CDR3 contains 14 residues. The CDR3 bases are TGTGCCAGCAGTCAGGGGTATCCTAATGAAAAACTGTTTTTT. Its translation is CASSQGYPNEKLFF.

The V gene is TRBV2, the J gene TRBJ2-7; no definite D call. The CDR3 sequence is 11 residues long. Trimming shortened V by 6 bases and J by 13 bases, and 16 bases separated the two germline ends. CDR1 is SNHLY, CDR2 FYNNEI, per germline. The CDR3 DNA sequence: TGTGCCAGCAGCCCCAAGGGCCGTCTATACTTC. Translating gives CASSPKGRLYF.

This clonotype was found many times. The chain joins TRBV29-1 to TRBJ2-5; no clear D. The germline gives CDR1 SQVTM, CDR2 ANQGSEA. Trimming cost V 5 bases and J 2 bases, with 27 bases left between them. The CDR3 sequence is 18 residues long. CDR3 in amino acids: CSVLVFGSLGRMQETQYF. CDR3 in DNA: TGCAGCGTTCTAGTGTTTGGCAGTCTCGGCAGAATGCAAGAGACCCAGTACTTC.

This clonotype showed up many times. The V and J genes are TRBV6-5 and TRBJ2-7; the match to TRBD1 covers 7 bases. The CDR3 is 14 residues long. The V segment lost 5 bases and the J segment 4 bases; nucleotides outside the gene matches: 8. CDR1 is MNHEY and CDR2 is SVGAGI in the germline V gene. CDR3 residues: CASSRGQSRYEQYF. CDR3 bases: TGTGCCAGCAGTAGGGGACAGTCGCGGTACGAGCAGTACTTC.

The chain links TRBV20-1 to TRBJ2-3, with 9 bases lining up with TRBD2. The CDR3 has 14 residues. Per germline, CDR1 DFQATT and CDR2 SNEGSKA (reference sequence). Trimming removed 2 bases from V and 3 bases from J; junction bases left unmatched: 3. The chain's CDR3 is CSARPLAGTDTQYF. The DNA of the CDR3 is TGCAGTGCTAGACCGCTAGCGGGGACAGATACGCAGTATTTT.

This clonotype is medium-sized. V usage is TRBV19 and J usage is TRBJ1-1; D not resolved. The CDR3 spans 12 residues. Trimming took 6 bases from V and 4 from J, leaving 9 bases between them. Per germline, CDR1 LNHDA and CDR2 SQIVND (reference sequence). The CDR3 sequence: CASSTAFTEAFF. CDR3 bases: TGTGCCAGTAGCACAGCCTTCACTGAAGCTTTCTTT.

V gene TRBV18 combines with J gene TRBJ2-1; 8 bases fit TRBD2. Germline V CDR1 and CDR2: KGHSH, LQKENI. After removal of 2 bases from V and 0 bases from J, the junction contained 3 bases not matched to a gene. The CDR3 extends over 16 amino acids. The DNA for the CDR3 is TGTGCCAGCTCACCATCAGCGGGGGTCTCCTACAATGAGCAGTTCTTC. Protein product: CASSPSAGVSYNEQFF.

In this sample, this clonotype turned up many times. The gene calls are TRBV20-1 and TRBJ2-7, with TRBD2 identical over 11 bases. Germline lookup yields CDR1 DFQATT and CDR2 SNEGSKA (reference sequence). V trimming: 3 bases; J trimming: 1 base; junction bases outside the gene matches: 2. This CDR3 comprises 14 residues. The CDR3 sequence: CSARSSGGSYEQYF. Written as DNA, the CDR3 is TGCAGTGCTAGGTCTAGCGGGGGGTCCTACGAGCAGTACTTC.

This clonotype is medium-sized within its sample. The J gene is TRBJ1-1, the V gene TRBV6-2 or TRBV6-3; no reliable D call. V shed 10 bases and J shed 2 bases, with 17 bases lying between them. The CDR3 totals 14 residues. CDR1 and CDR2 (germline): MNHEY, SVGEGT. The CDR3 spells CATRKTSTNTEAFF. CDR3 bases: TGTGCCACCAGGAAGACGAGCACAAACACTGAAGCTTTCTTT.

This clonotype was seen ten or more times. The CDR3 nucleotides read TGTGCCAGCTCACGCCAGACAGATACGCAGTATTTT. Amino acids: CASSRQTDTQYF. The chain employs TRBV18 and TRBJ2-3; D uncertain. The CDR3 covers 12 residues. Germline CDR1 KGHSH, CDR2 LQKENI. V lost 4 bases, J lost 3 bases, and 5 bases lay in between.

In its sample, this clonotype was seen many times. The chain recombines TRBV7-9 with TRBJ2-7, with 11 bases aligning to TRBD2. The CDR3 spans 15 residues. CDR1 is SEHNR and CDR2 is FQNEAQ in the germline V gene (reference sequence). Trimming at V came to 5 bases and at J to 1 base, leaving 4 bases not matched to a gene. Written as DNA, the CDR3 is TGTGCCAGCAGCCTCACTAGCGGGGGTTCCTACGAGCAGTACTTC. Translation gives CASSLTSGGSYEQYF.

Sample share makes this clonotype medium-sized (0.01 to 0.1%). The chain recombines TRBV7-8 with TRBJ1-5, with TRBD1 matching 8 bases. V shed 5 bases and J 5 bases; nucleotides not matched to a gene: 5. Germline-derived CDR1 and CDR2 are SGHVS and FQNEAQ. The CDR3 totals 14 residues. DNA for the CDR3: TGTGCCAGCAGCCCCAGACAGGGGCATCAGCCCCAGCATTTT. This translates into CASSPRQGHQPQHF.

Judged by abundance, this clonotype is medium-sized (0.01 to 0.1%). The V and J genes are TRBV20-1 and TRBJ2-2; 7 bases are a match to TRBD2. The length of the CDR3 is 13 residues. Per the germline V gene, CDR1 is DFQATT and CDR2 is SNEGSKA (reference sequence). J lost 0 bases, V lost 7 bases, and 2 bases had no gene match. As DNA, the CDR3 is TGCAGTGGACTAGCCCCGAACACCGGGGAGCTGTTTTTT. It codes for CSGLAPNTGELFF.

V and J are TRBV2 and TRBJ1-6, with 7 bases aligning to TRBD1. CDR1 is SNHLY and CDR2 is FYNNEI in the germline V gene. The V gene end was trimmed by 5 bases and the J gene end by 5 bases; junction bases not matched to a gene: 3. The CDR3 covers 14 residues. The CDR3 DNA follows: TGTGCCAGCAGTCGACAGGGAAATAATTCACCCCTCCACTTT. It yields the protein CASSRQGNNSPLHF.

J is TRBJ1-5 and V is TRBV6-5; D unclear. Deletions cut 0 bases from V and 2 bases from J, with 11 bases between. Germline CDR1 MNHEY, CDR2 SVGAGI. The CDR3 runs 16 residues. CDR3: CASSYSWTARNQPQHF. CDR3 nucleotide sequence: TGTGCCAGCAGTTACTCGTGGACGGCACGCAATCAGCCCCAGCATTTT.

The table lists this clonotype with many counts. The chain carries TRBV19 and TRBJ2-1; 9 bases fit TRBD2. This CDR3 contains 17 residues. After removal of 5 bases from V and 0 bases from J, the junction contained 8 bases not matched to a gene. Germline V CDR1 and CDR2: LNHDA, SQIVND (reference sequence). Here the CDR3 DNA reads TGTGCCAGTAGTCCTTCGAGACTAGCGGACTCCTACAATGAGCAGTTCTTC. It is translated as CASSPSRLADSYNEQFF.

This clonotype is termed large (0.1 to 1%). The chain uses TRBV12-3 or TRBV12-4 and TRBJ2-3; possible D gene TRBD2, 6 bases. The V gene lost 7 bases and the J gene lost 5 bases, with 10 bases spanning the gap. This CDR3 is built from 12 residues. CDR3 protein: CASNRGLDTQYF. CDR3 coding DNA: TGTGCCAGCAACCGGGGGTTAGATACGCAGTATTTT.

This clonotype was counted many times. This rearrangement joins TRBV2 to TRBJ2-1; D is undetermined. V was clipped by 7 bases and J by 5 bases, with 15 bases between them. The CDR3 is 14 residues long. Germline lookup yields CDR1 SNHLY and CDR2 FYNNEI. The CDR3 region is CASILAALNNEQFF. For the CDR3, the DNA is TGTGCCAGCATTTTAGCCGCTCTTAACAATGAGCAGTTCTTC.

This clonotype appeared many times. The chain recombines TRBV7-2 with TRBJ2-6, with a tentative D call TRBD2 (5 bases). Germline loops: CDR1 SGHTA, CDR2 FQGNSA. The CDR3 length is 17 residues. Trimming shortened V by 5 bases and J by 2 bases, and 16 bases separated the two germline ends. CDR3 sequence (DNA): TGTGCCAGCAGCAGCGGACGTCCTGACGCTGGGGCCAACGTCCTGACTTTC. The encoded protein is CASSSGRPDAGANVLTF.

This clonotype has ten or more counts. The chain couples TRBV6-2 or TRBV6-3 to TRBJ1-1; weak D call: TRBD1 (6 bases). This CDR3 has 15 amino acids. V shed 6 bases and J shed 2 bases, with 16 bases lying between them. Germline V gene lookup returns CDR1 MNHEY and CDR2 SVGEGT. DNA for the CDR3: TGTGCCAGCAGCCGGACAGTTCTACTTAACACTGAAGCTTTCTTT. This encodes CASSRTVLLNTEAFF.

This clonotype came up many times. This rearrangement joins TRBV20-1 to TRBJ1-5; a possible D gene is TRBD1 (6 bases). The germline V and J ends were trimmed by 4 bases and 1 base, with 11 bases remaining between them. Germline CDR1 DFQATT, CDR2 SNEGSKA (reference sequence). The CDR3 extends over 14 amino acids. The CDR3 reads CSAIPGASNQPQHF. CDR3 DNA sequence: TGCAGTGCTATACCAGGGGCGAGCAATCAGCCCCAGCATTTT.